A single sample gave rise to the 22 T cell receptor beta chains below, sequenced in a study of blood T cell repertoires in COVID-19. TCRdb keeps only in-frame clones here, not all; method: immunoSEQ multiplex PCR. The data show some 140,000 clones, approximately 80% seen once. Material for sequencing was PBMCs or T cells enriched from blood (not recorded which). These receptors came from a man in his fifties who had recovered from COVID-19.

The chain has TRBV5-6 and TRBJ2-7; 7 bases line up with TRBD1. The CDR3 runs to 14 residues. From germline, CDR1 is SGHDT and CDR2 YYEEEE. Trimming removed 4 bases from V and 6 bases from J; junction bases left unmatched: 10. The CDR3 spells CASSPEDRVREQYF. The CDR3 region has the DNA TGTGCCAGCAGCCCCGAAGACAGGGTTCGCGAGCAGTACTTC.

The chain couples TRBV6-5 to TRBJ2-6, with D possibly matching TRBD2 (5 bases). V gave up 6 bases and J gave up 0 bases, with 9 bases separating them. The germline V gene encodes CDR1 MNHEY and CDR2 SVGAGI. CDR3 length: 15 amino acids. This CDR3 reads CASRRGNSGANVLTF. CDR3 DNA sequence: TGTGCCAGCAGGAGAGGGAACTCTGGGGCCAACGTCCTGACTTTC.

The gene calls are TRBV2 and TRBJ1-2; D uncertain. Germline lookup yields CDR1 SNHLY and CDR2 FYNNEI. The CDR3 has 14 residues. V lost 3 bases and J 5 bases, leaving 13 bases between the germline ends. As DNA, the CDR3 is TGTGCCAGCAGTGATGAGGGTCTCGGGTATGGCTACACCTTC. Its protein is CASSDEGLGYGYTF.

Here the CDR3 reads CASGLYRGLGTEAFF. The CDR3 coding sequence is TGTGCTAGTGGTTTGTACAGGGGGCTCGGCACTGAAGCTTTCTTT. This sequence joins TRBV12-5 and TRBJ1-1; 9 bases are shared with TRBD1. V lost 2 bases and J lost 4; bases outside the gene matches: 5. Germline CDR1 reads LGHNT; CDR2 reads FRNRAP. The CDR3 consists of 15 residues.

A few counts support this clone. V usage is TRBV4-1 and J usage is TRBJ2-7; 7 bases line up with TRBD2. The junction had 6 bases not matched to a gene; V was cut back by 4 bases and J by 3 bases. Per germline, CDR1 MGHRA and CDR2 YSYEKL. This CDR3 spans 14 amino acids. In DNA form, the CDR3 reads TGCGCCAGCAGCCGCTCCCGGGGGGACTACGAGCAGTACTTC. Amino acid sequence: CASSRSRGDYEQYF.

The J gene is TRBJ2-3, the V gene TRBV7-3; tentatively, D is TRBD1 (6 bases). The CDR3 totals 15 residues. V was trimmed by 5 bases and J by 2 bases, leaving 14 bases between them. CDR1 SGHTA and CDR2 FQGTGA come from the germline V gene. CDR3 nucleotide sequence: TGTGCCAGCAGCCTCGTGGGGGCGCACACAGATACGCAGTATTTT. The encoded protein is CASSLVGAHTDTQYF.

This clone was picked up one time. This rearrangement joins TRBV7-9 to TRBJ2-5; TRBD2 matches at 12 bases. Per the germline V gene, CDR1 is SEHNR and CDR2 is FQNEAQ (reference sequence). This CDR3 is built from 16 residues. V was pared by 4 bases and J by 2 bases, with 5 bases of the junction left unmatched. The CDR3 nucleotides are TGTGCCAGCAGCTACGGACTAGCGGGGTCTCAAGAGACCCAGTACTTC. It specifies CASSYGLAGSQETQYF.

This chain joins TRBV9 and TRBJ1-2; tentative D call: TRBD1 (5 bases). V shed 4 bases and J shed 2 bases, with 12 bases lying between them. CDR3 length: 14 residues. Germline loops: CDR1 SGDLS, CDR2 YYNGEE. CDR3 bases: TGTGCCAGCAGCCTCGGGACTGCAAACTATGGCTACACCTTC. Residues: CASSLGTANYGYTF.

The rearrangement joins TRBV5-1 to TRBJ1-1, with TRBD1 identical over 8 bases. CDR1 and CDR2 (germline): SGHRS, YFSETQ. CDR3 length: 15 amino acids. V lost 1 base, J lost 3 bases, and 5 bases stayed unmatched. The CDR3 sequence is CASSLHRGIDTEAFF. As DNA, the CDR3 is TGCGCCAGCAGCTTGCACAGGGGGATTGACACTGAAGCTTTCTTT.

CDR3 nucleotides: TGTGCCAGCAGCTTGGTCCTAGCCAGCTCCTACGAGCAGTACTTC. Residues: CASSLVLASSYEQYF. The V gene is TRBV5-6, the J gene TRBJ2-7; possible D gene TRBD2, 5 bases. The CDR3 is 15 residues long. Germline V gene data show CDR1 as SGHDT and CDR2 as YYEEEE. Trimming pared 0 bases from V and 0 bases from J, leaving 10 bases between.

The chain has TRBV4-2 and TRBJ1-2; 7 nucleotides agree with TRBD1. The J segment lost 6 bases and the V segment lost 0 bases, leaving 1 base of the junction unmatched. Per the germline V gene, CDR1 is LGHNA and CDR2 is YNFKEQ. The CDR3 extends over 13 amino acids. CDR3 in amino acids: CASSQETGNGYTF. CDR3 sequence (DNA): TGTGCCAGCAGCCAAGAGACAGGGAATGGCTACACCTTC.

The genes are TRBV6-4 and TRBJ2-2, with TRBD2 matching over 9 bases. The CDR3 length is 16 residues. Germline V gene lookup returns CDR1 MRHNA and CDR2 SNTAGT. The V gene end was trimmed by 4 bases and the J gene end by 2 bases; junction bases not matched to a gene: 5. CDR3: CASSAVAGVNTGELFF. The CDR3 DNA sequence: TGTGCCAGCAGTGCCGTAGCGGGGGTAAACACCGGGGAGCTGTTTTTT.

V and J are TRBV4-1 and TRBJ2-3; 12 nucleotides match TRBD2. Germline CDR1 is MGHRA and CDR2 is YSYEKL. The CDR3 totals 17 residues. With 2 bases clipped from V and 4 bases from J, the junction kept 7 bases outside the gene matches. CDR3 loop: CASSQNPSGGAADTQYF. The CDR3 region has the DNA TGCGCCAGCAGCCAAAACCCTAGCGGGGGGGCGGCAGATACGCAGTATTTT.

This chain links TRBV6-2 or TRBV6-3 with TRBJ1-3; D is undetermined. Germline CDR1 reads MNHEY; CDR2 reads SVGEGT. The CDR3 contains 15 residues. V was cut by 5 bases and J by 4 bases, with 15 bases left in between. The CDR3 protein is CASSPTTMPGNTIYF. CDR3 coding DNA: TGTGCCAGCAGTCCCACTACGATGCCCGGAAACACCATATATTTT.

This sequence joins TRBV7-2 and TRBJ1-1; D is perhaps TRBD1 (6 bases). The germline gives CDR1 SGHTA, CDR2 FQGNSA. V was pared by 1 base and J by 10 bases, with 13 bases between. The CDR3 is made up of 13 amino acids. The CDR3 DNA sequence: TGTGCCAGCAGCTTAGTGTATGTGGGGGCAGCTTTCTTT. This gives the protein CASSLVYVGAAFF. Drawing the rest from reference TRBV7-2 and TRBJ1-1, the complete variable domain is GAGVSQSPSNKVTEKGKDVELRCDPISGHTALYWYRQSLGQGLEFLIYFQGNSAPDKSGLPSDRFSAERTGGSVSTLTIQRTQQEDSAVYLCASSLVYVGAAFFGQGTRLTVV.

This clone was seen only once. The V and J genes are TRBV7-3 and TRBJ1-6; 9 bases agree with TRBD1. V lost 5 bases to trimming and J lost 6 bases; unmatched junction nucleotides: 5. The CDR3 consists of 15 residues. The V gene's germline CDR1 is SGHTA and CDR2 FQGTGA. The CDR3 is CASSRGQGRNSPLHF. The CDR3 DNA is TGTGCCAGCAGCCGCGGACAGGGGCGTAATTCACCCCTCCACTTT.

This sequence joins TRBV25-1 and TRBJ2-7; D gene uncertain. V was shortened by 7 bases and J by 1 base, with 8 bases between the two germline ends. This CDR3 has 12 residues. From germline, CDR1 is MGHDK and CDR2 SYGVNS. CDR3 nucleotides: TGTGCCAGCAACCAGGATTCCTACGAGCAGTACTTC. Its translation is CASNQDSYEQYF.

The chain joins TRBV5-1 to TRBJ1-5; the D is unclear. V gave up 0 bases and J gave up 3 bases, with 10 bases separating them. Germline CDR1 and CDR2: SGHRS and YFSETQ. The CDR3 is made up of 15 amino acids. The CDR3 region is CASSLVGGHNQPQHF. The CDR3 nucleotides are TGCGCCAGCAGCTTGGTAGGAGGGCACAATCAGCCCCAGCATTTT.

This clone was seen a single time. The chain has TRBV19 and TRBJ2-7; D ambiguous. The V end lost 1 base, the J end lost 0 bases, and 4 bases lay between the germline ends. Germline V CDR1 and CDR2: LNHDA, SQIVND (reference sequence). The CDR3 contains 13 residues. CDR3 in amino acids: CASSIALSYEQYF. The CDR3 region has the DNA TGTGCCAGTAGTATAGCTCTCTCCTACGAGCAGTACTTC. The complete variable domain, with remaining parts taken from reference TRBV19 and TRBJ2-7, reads DGGITQSPKYLFRKEGQNVTLSCEQNLNHDAMYWYRQDPGQGLRLIYYSQIVNDFQKGDIAEGYSVSREKKESFPLTVTSAQKNPTAFYLCASSIALSYEQYFGPGTRLTVT.

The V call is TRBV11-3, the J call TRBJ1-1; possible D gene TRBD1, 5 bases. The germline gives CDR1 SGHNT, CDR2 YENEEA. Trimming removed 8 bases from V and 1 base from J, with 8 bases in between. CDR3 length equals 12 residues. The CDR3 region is CASQGGNTEAFF. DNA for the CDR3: TGTGCCAGCCAGGGAGGGAACACTGAAGCTTTCTTT.

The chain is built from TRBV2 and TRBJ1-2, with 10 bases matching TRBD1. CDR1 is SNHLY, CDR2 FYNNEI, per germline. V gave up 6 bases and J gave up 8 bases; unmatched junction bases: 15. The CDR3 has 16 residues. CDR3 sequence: CASRSRTGGAVGGYTF. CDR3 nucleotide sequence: TGTGCCAGCAGGTCAAGGACAGGGGGAGCAGTAGGGGGCTACACCTTC. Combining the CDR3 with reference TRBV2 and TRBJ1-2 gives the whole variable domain EPEVTQTPSHQVTQMGQEVILRCVPISNHLYFYWYRQILGQKVEFLVSFYNNEISEKSEIFDDQFSVERPDGSNFTLKIRSTKLEDSAMYFCASRSRTGGAVGGYTFGSGTRLTVV.

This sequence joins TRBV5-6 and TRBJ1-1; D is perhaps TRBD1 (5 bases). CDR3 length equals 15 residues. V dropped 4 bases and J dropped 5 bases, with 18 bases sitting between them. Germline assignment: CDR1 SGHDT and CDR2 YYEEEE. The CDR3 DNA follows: TGTGCCAGCAGCCGCCTCGGAGGGGTTGGGACTGAAGCTTTCTTT. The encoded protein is CASSRLGGVGTEAFF.